The source of this T cell receptor (beta chain) is a study of T cell responses to AZD1222 COVID-19 vaccine. Study summary: Second-dose intervals near 4 or 12 weeks were combined.

This clone was found a few times. Its cognate antigen is unknown. The method was immunoSEQ multiplex PCR; TCRdb's version includes in-frame clones alone and lacks a portion of them. This table holds about 130,000 clones, 84% found once. Study observations and caveats: White British donors predominated, females outnumbered males, and clonal diversity was possibly underestimated. Reportedly, nearly half of unique spike TCRs recognized epitopes outside B.1.351/B.1.1.7 mutations. Spike-specific TCR breadth and depth grew following two AZD1222 doses.

J gave up 0 bases and V 5 bases, and 1 base lay outside the gene matches. The V gene's germline CDR1 is MNHNY and CDR2 SVGAGI (reference sequence). This CDR3 region has 14 residues. The sample was peripheral blood, taken on day 0 of AZD1222 vaccination. The chain couples TRBV6-6 to TRBJ2-7, with 10 positions matching TRBD1. The TCR sequence derives from an adult in good health. The CDR3: CASSRTGGSYEQYF. In DNA form, the CDR3 reads TGTGCCAGCAGTCGGACAGGGGGCTCCTACGAGCAGTACTTC.